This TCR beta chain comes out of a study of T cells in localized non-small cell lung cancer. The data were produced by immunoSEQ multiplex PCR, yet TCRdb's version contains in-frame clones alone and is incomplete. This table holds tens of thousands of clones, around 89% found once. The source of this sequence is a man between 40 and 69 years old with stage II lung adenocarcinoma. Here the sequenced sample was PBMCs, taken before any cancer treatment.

This chain's CDR3 is CASRDSGTDTQYF. The DNA of the CDR3 is TGTGCCAGCAGGGACTCGGGCACAGATACGCAGTATTTT. This chain links TRBV6-5 with TRBJ2-3; D perhaps matches TRBD2 (5 bases). Germline CDR1 is MNHEY and CDR2 is SVGAGI. The germline V and J ends were trimmed by 6 bases and 1 base, with 8 bases remaining between them. There are 13 residues in the CDR3.